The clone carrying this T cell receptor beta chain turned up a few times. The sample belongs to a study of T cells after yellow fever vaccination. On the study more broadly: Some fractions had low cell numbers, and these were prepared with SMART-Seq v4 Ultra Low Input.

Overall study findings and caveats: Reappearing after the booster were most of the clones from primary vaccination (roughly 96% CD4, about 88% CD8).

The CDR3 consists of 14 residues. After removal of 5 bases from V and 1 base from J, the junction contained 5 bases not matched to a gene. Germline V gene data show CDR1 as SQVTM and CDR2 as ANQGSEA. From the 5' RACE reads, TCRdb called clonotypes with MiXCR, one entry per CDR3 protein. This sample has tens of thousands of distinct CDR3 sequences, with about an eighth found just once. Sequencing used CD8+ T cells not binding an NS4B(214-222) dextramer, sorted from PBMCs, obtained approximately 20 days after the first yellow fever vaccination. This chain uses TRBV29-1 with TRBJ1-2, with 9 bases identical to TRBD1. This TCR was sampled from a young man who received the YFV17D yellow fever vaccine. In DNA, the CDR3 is TGCAGCGTTCGGGACAGGGCCGTTAACTATGGCTACACCTTC. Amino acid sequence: CSVRDRAVNYGYTF.